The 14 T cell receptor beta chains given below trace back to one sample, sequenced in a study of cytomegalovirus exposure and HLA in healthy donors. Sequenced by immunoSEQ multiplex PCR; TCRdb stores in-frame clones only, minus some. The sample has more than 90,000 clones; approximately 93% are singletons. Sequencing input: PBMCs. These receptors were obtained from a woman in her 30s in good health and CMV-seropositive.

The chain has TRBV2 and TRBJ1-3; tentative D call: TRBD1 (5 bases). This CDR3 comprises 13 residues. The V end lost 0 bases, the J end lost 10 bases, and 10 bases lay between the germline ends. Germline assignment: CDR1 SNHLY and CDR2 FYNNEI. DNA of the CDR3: TGTGCCAGCAGTGAAGCGAGGCGGGGGACCATATATTTT. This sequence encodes CASSEARRGTIYF.

In DNA, the CDR3 is TGTGCCAGCAGCGTAGCACTAGCGGGAGTAACTAGCACAGATACGCAGTATTTT. Amino acids: CASSVALAGVTSTDTQYF. The chain has TRBV9 and TRBJ2-3, with 11 bases that match TRBD2. Germline CDR1 SGDLS, CDR2 YYNGEE. J gave up 0 bases and V 0 bases, and 6 bases lay outside the gene matches. This CDR3 spans 18 amino acids.

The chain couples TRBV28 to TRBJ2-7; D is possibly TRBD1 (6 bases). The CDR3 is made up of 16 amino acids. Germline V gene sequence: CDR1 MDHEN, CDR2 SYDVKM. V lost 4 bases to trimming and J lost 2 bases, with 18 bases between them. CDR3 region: CASSSLRTVTTYEQYF. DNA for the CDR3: TGTGCCAGCAGTTCCCTTCGGACAGTGACAACCTACGAGCAGTACTTC.

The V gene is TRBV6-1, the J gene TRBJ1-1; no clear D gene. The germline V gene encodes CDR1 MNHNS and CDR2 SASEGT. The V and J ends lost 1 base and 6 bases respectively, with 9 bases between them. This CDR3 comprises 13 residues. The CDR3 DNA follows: TGTGCCAGCAGTGAAGTCCTGGACTCTGAAGCTTTCTTT. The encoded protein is CASSEVLDSEAFF.

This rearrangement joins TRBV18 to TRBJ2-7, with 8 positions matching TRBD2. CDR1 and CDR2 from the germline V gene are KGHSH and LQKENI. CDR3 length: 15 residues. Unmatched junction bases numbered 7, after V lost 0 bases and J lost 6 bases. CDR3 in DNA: TGTGCCAGCTCACCACCCAGCGGGAGACTCCGCGAGCAGTACTTC. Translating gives CASSPPSGRLREQYF.

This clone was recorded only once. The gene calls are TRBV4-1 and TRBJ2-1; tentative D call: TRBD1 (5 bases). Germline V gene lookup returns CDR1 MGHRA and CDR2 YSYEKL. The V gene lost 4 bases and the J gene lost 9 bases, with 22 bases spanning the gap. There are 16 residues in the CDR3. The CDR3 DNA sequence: TGCGCCAGCAGCCCCATGCCCCAGGGCCTGGTACGTGAGCAGTTCTTC. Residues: CASSPMPQGLVREQFF.

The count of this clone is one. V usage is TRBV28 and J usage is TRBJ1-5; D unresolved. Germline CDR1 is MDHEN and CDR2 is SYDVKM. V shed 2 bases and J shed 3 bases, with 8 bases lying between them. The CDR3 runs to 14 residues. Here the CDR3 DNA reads TGTGCCAGCAGTTTAGAGATAATCAATCAGCCCCAGCATTTT. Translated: CASSLEIINQPQHF.

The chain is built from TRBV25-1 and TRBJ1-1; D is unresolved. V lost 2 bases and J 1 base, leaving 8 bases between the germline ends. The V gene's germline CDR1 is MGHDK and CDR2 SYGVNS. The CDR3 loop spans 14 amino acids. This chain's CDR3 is CASSERVGNTEAFF. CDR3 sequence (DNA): TGTGCCAGCAGTGAACGGGTAGGGAACACTGAAGCTTTCTTT.

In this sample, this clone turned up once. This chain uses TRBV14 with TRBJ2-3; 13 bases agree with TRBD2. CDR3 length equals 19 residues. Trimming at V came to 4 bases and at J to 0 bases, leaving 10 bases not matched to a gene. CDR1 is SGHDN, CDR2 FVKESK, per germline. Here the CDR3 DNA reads TGTGCCAGCAGCCCCGGACTAGCGGGAGCCCATTTTAGCACAGATACGCAGTATTTT. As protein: CASSPGLAGAHFSTDTQYF.

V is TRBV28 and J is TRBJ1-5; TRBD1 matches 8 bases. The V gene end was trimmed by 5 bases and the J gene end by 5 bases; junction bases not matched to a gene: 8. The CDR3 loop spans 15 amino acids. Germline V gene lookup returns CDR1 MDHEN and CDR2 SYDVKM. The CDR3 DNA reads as TGTGCCAGCAGTGTCCTTCAGGGGGCACATCAGCCCCAGCATTTT. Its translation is CASSVLQGAHQPQHF.

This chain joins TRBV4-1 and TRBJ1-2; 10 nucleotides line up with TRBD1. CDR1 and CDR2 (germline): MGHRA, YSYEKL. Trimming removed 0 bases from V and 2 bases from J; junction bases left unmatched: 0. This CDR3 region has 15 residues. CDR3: CASSQEGQGNYGYTF. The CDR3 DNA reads TGCGCCAGCAGCCAAGAGGGACAGGGGAACTATGGCTACACCTTC.

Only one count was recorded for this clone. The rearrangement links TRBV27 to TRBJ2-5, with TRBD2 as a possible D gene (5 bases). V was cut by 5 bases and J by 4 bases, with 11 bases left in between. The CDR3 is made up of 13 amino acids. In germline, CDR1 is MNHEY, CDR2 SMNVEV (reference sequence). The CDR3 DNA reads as TGTGCCAGCAGTCACGGGGAGTTAGAGACCCAGTACTTC. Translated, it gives CASSHGELETQYF.

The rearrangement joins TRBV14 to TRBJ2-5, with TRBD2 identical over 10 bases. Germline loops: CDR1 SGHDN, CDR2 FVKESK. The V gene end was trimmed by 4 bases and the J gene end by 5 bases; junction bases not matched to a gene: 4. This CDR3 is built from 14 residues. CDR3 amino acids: CASSRLAGEETQYF. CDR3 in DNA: TGTGCCAGCAGCCGCCTAGCGGGAGAGGAGACCCAGTACTTC.

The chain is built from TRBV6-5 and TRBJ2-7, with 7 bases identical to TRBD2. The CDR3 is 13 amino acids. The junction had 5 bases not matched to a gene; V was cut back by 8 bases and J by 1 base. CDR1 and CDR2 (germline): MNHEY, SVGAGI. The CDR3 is CASAGGLSYEQYF. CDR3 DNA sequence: TGTGCCAGCGCTGGGGGACTATCCTACGAGCAGTACTTC.